The present T cell receptor beta chain was sequenced within a study of PD-1 blockade in classical Hodgkin lymphoma. A few counts support this clone. Looked up from germline, CDR1 is MNHEY and CDR2 is SVGAGI. The V and J ends lost 5 bases and 3 bases respectively, with 10 bases between them. The CDR3 sequence is 13 residues long. Here immunoSEQ multiplex PCR was the method, and the copy in TCRdb shows in-frame clones only, minus some. The table includes fewer than 7,500 clones, 80% detected once. Autologous stem cell transplantation was followed by relapse in every patient, and brentuximab vedotin exposure varied. From thawed PBMCs, CD4+ T cells were purified using magnetic negative selection.

The source of this sequence is a human donor with classical Hodgkin lymphoma. Sequencing used CD4+ T cells from blood, obtained at baseline. V and J are TRBV6-5 and TRBJ1-1; D ambiguous. Here the CDR3 reads CASSPGPDTEAFF. The CDR3 nucleotides read TGTGCCAGCAGTCCCGGCCCTGACACTGAAGCTTTCTTT.